The 14 T cell receptor beta chains in this list originate from one sample, sequenced in a study of blood T cell repertoires in COVID-19. TCRdb keeps only in-frame clones here, not all; method: immunoSEQ multiplex PCR. The top ten clones hold roughly 0.9% of a sample with over 350,000 clones, approximately 89% of them seen once. Sequencing was performed on PBMCs or T cells enriched from blood (not recorded which). The receptors here all came from a woman aged 40 to 55 who had been exposed to COVID-19.

V and J are TRBV4-3 and TRBJ2-1, with D possibly TRBD2 on 5 matching bases. Germline V gives CDR1 LGHNA, CDR2 YSLEER. Trimming took off 0 bases at V and 1 base at J, with 16 bases between the two ends. The CDR3 length is 18 residues. The CDR3 sequence: CASSQDFSGSRSYNEQFF. CDR3 nucleotides: TGCGCCAGCAGCCAAGATTTCTCTGGGAGCAGATCCTACAATGAGCAGTTCTTC.

The chain recombines TRBV30 with TRBJ1-2; 7 bases match TRBD1. This CDR3 is 15 amino acids long. Trimming removed 4 bases from V and 4 bases from J; junction bases left unmatched: 12. The germline gives CDR1 GTSNPN, CDR2 SVGIG (reference sequence). The CDR3 coding sequence is TGTGCCTGGAACTACCGGGACAGCGGTAGCTATGGCTACACCTTC. Its translation is CAWNYRDSGSYGYTF.

This chain joins TRBV18 and TRBJ1-2; possibly TRBD1 for D (5 bases). Trimming shortened V by 2 bases and J by 14 bases, and 24 bases separated the two germline ends. The CDR3 contains 15 residues. Germline lookup yields CDR1 KGHSH and CDR2 LQKENI. The DNA of the CDR3 is TGTGCCAGCTCACCAAAGGGTCCCGGGACTGACGCTCGGACCTTC. The encoded protein is CASSPKGPGTDARTF.

The CDR3 here is CASSLDPTKETQYF. The CDR3 bases are TGTGCCAGCAGCTTAGATCCGACTAAAGAGACCCAGTACTTC. The chain uses TRBV11-3 and TRBJ2-5; TRBD2 might be the D (5 bases). This CDR3 is built from 14 residues. V was pared by 0 bases and J by 3 bases, with 8 bases between. Per germline, CDR1 SGHNT and CDR2 YENEEA.

This chain links TRBV25-1 with TRBJ1-6, with D unclear. V was shortened by 4 bases and J by 15 bases, with 13 bases between the two germline ends. The CDR3 is 12 amino acids. Germline CDR1 MGHDK, CDR2 SYGVNS. The DNA of the CDR3 is TGTGCCAGCAGTGGATCCAGGCTTGGCCTCCACTTT. Protein: CASSGSRLGLHF.

The genes are TRBV9 and TRBJ2-1; 7 bases map to TRBD2. V lost 0 bases to trimming and J lost 2 bases; unmatched junction nucleotides: 5. Germline V gene sequence: CDR1 SGDLS, CDR2 YYNGEE. This CDR3 is 16 amino acids long. This chain's CDR3 is CASSVARSGAYNEQFF. The CDR3 DNA follows: TGTGCCAGCAGCGTAGCACGGAGCGGGGCCTACAATGAGCAGTTCTTC.

CDR3: CASSPPRNRGSNTEAFF. CDR3 sequence (DNA): TGTGCCAGCTCACCACCGAGAAACAGGGGCTCGAACACTGAAGCTTTCTTT. The chain recombines TRBV18 with TRBJ1-1; the match to TRBD1 covers 7 bases. Germline CDR1 is KGHSH and CDR2 is LQKENI. J lost 1 base, V lost 0 bases, and 8 bases had no gene match. The CDR3 has 17 residues. Full variable domain (outside the CDR3, taken from reference TRBV18 and TRBJ1-1): NAGVMQNPRHLVRRRGQEARLRCSPMKGHSHVYWYRQLPEEGLKFMVYLQKENIIDESGMPKERFSAEFPKEGPSILRIQQVVRGDSAAYFCASSPPRNRGSNTEAFFGQGTRLTVV.

This clone was counted once. The V and J genes are TRBV30 and TRBJ1-4; D may be TRBD1 (6 bases). From germline, CDR1 is GTSNPN and CDR2 SVGIG (reference sequence). V was clipped by 0 bases and J by 5 bases, with 10 bases between them. The CDR3 loop spans 14 amino acids. The CDR3 loop reads CAWSVGGINEKLFF. The DNA of the CDR3 is TGTGCCTGGAGTGTAGGGGGTATCAATGAAAAACTGTTTTTT.

The rearrangement links TRBV28 to TRBJ1-2; D possibly corresponds to TRBD1 (5 bases). CDR1 and CDR2 (germline): MDHEN, SYDVKM. The CDR3 runs 13 residues. With 5 bases removed from V and 1 base from J, the gap between germline ends came to 8 bases. DNA for the CDR3: TGTGCCAGCAGTGGGGCCAATAACTATGGCTACACCTTC. Translating gives CASSGANNYGYTF.

The chain carries TRBV7-8 and TRBJ2-7, with TRBD1 matching 7 bases. Trimming at V came to 7 bases and at J to 5 bases, leaving 11 bases not matched to a gene. The CDR3 is 14 residues long. Per germline, CDR1 SGHVS and CDR2 FQNEAQ. The CDR3 nucleotides are TGTGCCAGCAATAGCGCACAGGGGTTACACGAGCAGTACTTC. Its translation is CASNSAQGLHEQYF.

J is TRBJ1-3 and V is TRBV15; 11 bases map to TRBD1. The CDR3 is 20 residues long. J lost 4 bases, V lost 5 bases, and 19 bases had no gene match. Germline CDR1 and CDR2: LNHNV and YYDKDF (reference sequence). The CDR3 DNA sequence: TGTGCCACCAGCCCAGGAGGAACGGACAGGGGGCATTCATTGGGAAACACCATATATTTT. Translation: CATSPGGTDRGHSLGNTIYF.

V usage is TRBV7-6 and J usage is TRBJ1-4; perhaps TRBD1 as D (5 bases). The V end lost 2 bases, the J end lost 6 bases, and 13 bases lay between the germline ends. The germline gives CDR1 SGHVS, CDR2 FNYEAQ. The CDR3 runs to 15 residues. The CDR3 region is CASSLRGGQDEKLFF. In nucleotides, the CDR3 is TGTGCCAGCAGCTTAAGGGGAGGGCAGGATGAAAAACTGTTTTTT.

In its sample, this clone was seen once. This chain uses TRBV20-1 with TRBJ1-2, with D perhaps TRBD1 (5 bases). V was shortened by 5 bases and J by 6 bases, with 7 bases between the two germline ends. The CDR3 contains 10 residues. Germline CDR1 reads DFQATT; CDR2 reads SNEGSKA (reference sequence). The CDR3, as DNA: TGCAGTGCTGGGGGGGATGGCTACACCTTC. This gives the protein CSAGGDGYTF.

The chain recombines TRBV10-3 with TRBJ1-5; TRBD1 aligns across 11 bases. V was pared by 4 bases and J by 2 bases, with 1 base of the junction left unmatched. The germline gives CDR1 ENHRY, CDR2 SYGVKD. The CDR3 is 15 residues long. CDR3 residues: CAISGTGGGNQPQHF. In DNA form, the CDR3 reads TGTGCCATCAGTGGGACAGGGGGCGGCAATCAGCCCCAGCATTTT.